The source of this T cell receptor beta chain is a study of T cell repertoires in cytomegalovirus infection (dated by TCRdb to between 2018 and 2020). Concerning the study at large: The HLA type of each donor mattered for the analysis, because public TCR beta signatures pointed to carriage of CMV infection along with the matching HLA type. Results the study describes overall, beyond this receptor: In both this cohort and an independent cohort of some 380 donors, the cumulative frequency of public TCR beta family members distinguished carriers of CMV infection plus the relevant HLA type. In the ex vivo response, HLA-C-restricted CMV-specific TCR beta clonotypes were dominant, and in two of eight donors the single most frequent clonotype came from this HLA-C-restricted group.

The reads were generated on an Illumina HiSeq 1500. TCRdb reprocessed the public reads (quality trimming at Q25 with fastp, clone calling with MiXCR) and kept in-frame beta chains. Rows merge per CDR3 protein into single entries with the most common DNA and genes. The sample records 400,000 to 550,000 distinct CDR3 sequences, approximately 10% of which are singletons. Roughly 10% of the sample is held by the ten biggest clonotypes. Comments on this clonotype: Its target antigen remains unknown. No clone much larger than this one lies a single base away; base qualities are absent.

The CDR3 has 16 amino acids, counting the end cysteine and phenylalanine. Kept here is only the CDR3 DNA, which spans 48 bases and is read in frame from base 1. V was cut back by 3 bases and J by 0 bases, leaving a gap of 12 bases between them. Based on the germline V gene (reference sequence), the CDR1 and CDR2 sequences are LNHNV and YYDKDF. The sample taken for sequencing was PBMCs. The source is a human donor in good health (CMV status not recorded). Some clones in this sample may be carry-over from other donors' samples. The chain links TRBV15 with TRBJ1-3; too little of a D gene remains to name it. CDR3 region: CATSRGLGSSGNTIYF. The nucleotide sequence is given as TGTGCCACCAGCAGGGGGTTGGGGAGCTCTGGAAACACCATATATTTT.